This T cell receptor (beta chain) was observed in a study of T-cell reconstitution after alpha-beta-depleted transplantation in children. Notes on the study in general: About two months after transplant, alpha-beta T cells reportedly came from several hundred expanded graft clones. When one year had passed after transplant, most T-cell counts and diversity came from newly produced T cells. Several patients had high TCRbeta diversity at day 60; it came from surviving recipient T cells and thymic progenitors.

The CDR3 runs 14 residues. Germline CDR1 reads SGHDN; CDR2 reads FVKESK. V shed 4 bases and J shed 3 bases, with 10 bases lying between them. As it was prepared, the TCRbeta library received unique molecular identifiers. TCRdb called the PCR reads again in MiXCR, with one record for every CDR3 protein. In the table there are about 200,000 distinct CDR3 sequences, around 7% of which are singletons. This clonotype appeared many times. Its antigen is as yet unknown. This chain connects TRBV14 to TRBJ2-1, with D possibly TRBD1 on 5 matching bases. Material: PBMCs, obtained before TCRalphabeta/CD19-depleted stem cell transplant. The clonotype was recovered from a boy aged 2-9 years with acute lymphoblastic leukemia, due to receive a stem cell transplant. This chain's CDR3 is CASSPFRDYNEQFF. The CDR3 region has the DNA TGTGCCAGCAGCCCATTCAGGGACTACAATGAGCAGTTCTTC.